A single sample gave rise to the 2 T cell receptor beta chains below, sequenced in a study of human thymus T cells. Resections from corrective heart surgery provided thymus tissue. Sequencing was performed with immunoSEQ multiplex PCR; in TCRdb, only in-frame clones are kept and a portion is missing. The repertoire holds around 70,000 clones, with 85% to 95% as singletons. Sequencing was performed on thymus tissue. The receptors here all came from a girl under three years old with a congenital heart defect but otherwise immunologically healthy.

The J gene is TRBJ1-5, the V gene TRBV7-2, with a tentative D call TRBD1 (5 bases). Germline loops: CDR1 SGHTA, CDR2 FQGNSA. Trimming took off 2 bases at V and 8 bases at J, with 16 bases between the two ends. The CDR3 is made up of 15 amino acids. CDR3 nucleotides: TGTGCCAGCAGCTTACTTTCAGGGACCGGTGAGCCCCAGCATTTT. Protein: CASSLLSGTGEPQHF.

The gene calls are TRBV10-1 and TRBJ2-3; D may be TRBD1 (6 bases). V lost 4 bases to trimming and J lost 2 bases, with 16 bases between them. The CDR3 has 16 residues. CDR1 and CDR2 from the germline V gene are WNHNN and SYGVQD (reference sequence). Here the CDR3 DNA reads TGCGCCAGCAGTGGTAAGGGTCCGGGACACACAGATACGCAGTATTTT. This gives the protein CASSGKGPGHTDTQYF.